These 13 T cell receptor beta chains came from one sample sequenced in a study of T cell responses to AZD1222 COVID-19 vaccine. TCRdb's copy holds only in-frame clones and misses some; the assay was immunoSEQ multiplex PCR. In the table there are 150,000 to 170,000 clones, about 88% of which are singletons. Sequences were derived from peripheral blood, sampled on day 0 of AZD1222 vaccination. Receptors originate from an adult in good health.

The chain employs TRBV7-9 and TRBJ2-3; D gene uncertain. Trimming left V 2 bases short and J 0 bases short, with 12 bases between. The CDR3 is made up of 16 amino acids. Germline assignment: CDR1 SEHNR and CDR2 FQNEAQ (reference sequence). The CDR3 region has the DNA TGTGCCAGCAGCTTAACCCTCCGGGCTAGCACAGATACGCAGTATTTT. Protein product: CASSLTLRASTDTQYF.

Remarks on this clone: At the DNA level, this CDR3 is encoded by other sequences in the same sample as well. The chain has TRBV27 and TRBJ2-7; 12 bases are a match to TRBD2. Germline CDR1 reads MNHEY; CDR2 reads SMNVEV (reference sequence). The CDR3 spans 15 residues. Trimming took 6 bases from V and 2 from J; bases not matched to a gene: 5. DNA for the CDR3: TGTGCCAGCAGCCTCGGACTAGCGGGAACCTACGAGCAGTACTTC. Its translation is CASSLGLAGTYEQYF.

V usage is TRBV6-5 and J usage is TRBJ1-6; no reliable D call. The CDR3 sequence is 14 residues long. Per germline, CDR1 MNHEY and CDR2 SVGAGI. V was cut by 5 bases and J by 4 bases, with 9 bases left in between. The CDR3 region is CASSLPGYNSPLHF. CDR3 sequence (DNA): TGTGCCAGCAGTCTCCCGGGGTATAATTCACCCCTCCACTTT.

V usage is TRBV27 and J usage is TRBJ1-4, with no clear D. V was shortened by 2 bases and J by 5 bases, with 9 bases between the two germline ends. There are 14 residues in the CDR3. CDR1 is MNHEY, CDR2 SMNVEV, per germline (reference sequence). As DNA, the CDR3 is TGTGCCAGCAGTTTAAGGCAGCAGAATGAAAAACTGTTTTTT. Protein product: CASSLRQQNEKLFF.

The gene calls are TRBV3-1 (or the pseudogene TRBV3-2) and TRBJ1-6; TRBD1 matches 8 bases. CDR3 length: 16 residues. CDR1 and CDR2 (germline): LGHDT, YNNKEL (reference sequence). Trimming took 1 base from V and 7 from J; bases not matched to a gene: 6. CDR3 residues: CASSQGAQGDNSPLHF. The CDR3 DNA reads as TGTGCCAGCAGCCAAGGGGCACAGGGGGACAATTCACCCCTCCACTTT.

CDR3 in amino acids: CASSIPGQANYGYTF. The CDR3 DNA reads as TGTGCCAGCAGTATCCCGGGTCAAGCTAACTATGGCTACACCTTC. The rearrangement uses TRBV28 and TRBJ1-2; D is undetermined. CDR1 is MDHEN, CDR2 SYDVKM, per germline. Trimming took 5 bases from V and 0 from J, leaving 13 bases between them. This CDR3 is 15 amino acids long.

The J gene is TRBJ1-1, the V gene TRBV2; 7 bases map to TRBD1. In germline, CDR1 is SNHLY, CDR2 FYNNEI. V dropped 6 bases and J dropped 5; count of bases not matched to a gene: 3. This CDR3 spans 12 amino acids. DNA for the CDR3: TGTGCCAGCAGGAACAGGGGAACTGAAGCTTTCTTT. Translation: CASRNRGTEAFF.

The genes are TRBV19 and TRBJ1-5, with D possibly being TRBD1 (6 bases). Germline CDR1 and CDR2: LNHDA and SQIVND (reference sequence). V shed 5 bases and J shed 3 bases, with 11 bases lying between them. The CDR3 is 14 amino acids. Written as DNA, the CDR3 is TGTGCCAGTAGTTTAACAGGGTTCAATCAGCCCCAGCATTTT. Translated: CASSLTGFNQPQHF.

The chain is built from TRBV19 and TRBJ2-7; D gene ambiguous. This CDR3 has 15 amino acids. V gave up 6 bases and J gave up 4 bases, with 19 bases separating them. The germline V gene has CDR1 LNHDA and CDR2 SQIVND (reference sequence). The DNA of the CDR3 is TGTGCCAGTAGCTCGCAGGCCCTTGGTCGATACGAGCAGTACTTC. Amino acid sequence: CASSSQALGRYEQYF.

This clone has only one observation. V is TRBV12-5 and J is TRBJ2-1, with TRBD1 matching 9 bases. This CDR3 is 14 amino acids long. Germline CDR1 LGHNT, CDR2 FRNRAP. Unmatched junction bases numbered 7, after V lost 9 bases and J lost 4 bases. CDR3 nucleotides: TGTGCTAGCGGACCGGGACAGGGATACAATGAGCAGTTCTTC. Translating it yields CASGPGQGYNEQFF.

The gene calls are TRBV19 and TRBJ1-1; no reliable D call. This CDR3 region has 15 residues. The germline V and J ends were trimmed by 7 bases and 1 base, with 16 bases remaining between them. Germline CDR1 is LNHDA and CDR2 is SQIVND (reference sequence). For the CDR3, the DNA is TGTGCCAGTATATCGTACAGAGAGGGGAACACTGAAGCTTTCTTT. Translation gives CASISYREGNTEAFF.

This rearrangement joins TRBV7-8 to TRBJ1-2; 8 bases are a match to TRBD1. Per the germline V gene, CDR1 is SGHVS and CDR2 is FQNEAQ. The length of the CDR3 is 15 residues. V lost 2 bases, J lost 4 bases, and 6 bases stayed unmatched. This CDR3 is CASSLKTGALYGYTF. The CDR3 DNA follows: TGTGCCAGCAGCTTAAAGACAGGGGCCCTCTATGGCTACACCTTC.

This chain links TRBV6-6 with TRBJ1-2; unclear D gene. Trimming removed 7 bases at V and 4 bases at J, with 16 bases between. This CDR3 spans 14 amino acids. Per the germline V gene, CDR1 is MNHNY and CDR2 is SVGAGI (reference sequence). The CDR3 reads CASTPGRDFYGYTF. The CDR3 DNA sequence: TGTGCCAGCACCCCCGGAAGGGATTTCTATGGCTACACCTTC.